The clone carrying this T cell receptor beta chain came up many times. Its antigen is unidentified. TCRdb ran MiXCR on the reads and lists one entry per CDR3 protein. The sample contains 310,000 or so distinct CDR3 sequences, around 10% of which appear only once. This record comes from a study of T cell repertoires in cytomegalovirus infection. The CDR3 runs 12 residues. V lost 4 bases to trimming and J lost 12 bases; unmatched junction nucleotides: 3. Germline V gives CDR1 SGHTA, CDR2 FQGNSA. Study findings and constraints: Across the ex vivo response, the dominant clonotypes were HLA-C-restricted CMV-specific TCR beta clonotypes.

This receptor was identified in a human donor in good health (CMV status not recorded). Some clones in this sample may be carry-over from other donors' samples. The sequenced material came from PBMCs. This chain joins TRBV7-2 and TRBJ2-5; TRBD2 matches 12 bases. The CDR3 here is CASSSSGGAKYF. The CDR3 coding sequence is TGTGCCAGCAGCTCTAGCGGGGGGGCCAAGTACTTC.